Detailed here is one T cell receptor beta chain. This entry comes from a study of CD8 T cells in Susac syndrome. For the study at large: Clinically active disease was present in 5 or 6 of the sequenced Susac syndrome patients. Roughly 8 of these patients were in remission.

CD8+ and CD4+ T cells circulating in blood were sequenced for TCR beta. Reverse transcription used roughly 0.5 to 1 ug RNA and random hexamers. The CDR3 of TCR beta was amplified by immunoSEQ multiplex PCR across 54 Vbeta and 13 Jbeta. TCRdb fed the immunoSEQ multiplex PCR reads into MiXCR, producing one record per CDR3 protein. The data show over 150,000 distinct CDR3 sequences, roughly 94% seen once. Germline V CDR1 and CDR2: LNHDA, SQIVND (reference sequence). V was clipped by 5 bases and J by 7 bases; unmatched bases: 7. The CDR3 totals 16 residues. The TCR originated in a human donor with Susac syndrome. The gene calls are TRBV19 and TRBJ1-6; 11 bases are a match to TRBD1. Sequencing used CD4+ T cells from PBMCs. In nucleotides, the CDR3 is TGTGCCAGTAGTCCTCGGGACAGGGGGGGGAATTCACCCCTCCACTTT. Translation gives CASSPRDRGGNSPLHF.